One and the same sample provided the 19 T cell receptor beta chains below, sequenced in a study of regulatory T cells in long-lasting Graves disease. Sequencing libraries for TCR beta were prepared with iRepertoire HTBI primers and Arm-PCR of CDR3 regions. MiXCR, applied by TCRdb to the multiplex PCR reads, yields one record per CDR3 protein. The sample records about 610,000 distinct CDR3 sequences, about 16% being singletons. Time point noted: newly diagnosed GD, antithyroid drugs for less than 3 months. Following extraction of RNA from PBMCs, that RNA was used to make the TCR library. The sample was also linked to a second study, of T cells in Graves' hyperthyroidism and ophthalmopathy.

The input for sequencing was peripheral blood mononuclear cells (PBMCs), taken at new diagnosis, from a patient treated with antithyroid drugs. These receptor sequences come from a man between 18 and 35 years old with Graves disease.

Ten or more counts support this clonotype. The chain combines TRBV7-8 with TRBJ1-1; D is possibly TRBD1 (5 bases). Deletions cut 3 bases from V and 8 bases from J, with 13 bases between. In germline, CDR1 is SGHVS, CDR2 FQNEAQ. This CDR3 has 13 amino acids. CDR3 region: CASSFGGREEAFF. CDR3 nucleotide sequence: TGTGCCAGCAGCTTCGGGGGTAGGGAGGAAGCTTTCTTT.

This clonotype was seen only a few times. The V call is TRBV29-1, the J call TRBJ1-1, with TRBD1 matching 10 bases. Trimming at V came to 5 bases and at J to 0 bases, leaving 6 bases not matched to a gene. Per germline, CDR1 SQVTM and CDR2 ANQGSEA. The length of the CDR3 is 15 residues. In DNA, the CDR3 is TGCAGCGTTACAGGGACAGGGGCACTGAACACTGAAGCTTTCTTT. It codes for CSVTGTGALNTEAFF.

A remark on this clonotype: This may arise from a read error, as a much more abundant clone is one base away. V is TRBV30 and J is TRBJ1-1; D is perhaps TRBD1 (5 bases). The CDR3 totals 16 residues. Per germline, CDR1 GTSNPN and CDR2 SVGIG (reference sequence). The CDR3 nucleotides are TGTGCCTGGAGTGTACACTTGAGGGGAGTGAACGCTGAAGCTTTCTTT. Translation gives CAWSVHLRGVNAEAFF.

This clonotype was seen ten or more times. The V gene is TRBV3-1, the J gene TRBJ2-2, with 11 bases lining up with TRBD1. Germline assignment: CDR1 LGHDT and CDR2 YNNKEL (reference sequence). The CDR3 length is 15 residues. The trim removed 7 bases at V and 3 bases at J, leaving 4 bases unmatched. The DNA for the CDR3 is TGTGCCAGCATCGGACAGGGGGCGGACACCGGGGAGCTGTTTTTT. Protein: CASIGQGADTGELFF.

This clonotype was observed at least ten times. The gene calls are TRBV5-1 and TRBJ2-1; TRBD2 is a possible D gene (5 bases). V lost 0 bases and J 10 bases, leaving 17 bases between the germline ends. This CDR3 comprises 15 residues. Looked up from germline, CDR1 is SGHRS and CDR2 is YFSETQ. CDR3 amino acids: CASSLANRWGVEQFF. The CDR3 DNA is TGCGCCAGCAGCTTGGCCAATAGGTGGGGAGTCGAGCAGTTCTTC.

J is TRBJ2-2 and V is TRBV4-1; D gene uncertain. The CDR3 extends over 13 amino acids. V gave up 1 base and J gave up 4 bases, with 4 bases separating them. Germline-derived CDR1 and CDR2 are MGHRA and YSYEKL. CDR3 protein: CASSQGVTGELFF. CDR3 nucleotide sequence: TGCGCCAGCAGCCAAGGGGTCACCGGGGAGCTGTTTTTT.

A few counts support this clonotype. The rearrangement joins TRBV11-2 to TRBJ2-1, with D perhaps assigned TRBD1 or TRBD2 (5 bases each). V shed 1 base and J shed 0 bases, with 16 bases lying between them. The V gene's germline CDR1 is SGHAT and CDR2 FQNNGV. The CDR3 is 18 residues long. The CDR3: CASSLAGREWSSYNEQFF. CDR3 nucleotides: TGTGCCAGCAGCTTAGCGGGCAGGGAGTGGAGCTCCTACAATGAGCAGTTCTTC.

This clonotype was detected ten times or more. The chain joins TRBV7-8 to TRBJ2-7, with D tentatively TRBD1 (5 bases). The CDR3 has 16 amino acids. Germline CDR1 is SGHVS and CDR2 is FQNEAQ. The germline V and J ends were trimmed by 2 bases and 5 bases, with 19 bases remaining between them. The CDR3 coding sequence is TGTGCCAGCAGCTTAAAGGGTGGGGCAGCCTACAACGAGCAGTACTTC. Residues: CASSLKGGAAYNEQYF.

This clonotype was picked up many times. The CDR3 DNA follows: TGCAGTGCTAGAACAGGGGGCGTCACTGAAGCTTTCTTT. This translates into CSARTGGVTEAFF. This chain connects TRBV20-1 to TRBJ1-1; 9 positions agree with TRBD1. With V trimmed by 2 bases and J by 4 bases, 2 bases remained unmatched. Germline V gives CDR1 DFQATT, CDR2 SNEGSKA (reference sequence). The CDR3 runs 13 residues.

The rearrangement joins TRBV5-4 to TRBJ2-1, with D perhaps matching TRBD2 (7 bases). Germline values: CDR1 SGHNT, CDR2 YYREEE (reference sequence). The CDR3 is made up of 15 amino acids. Trimming shortened V by 3 bases and J by 2 bases, and 12 bases separated the two germline ends. This CDR3 is CASSYREGPYNEQFF. In DNA form, the CDR3 reads TGTGCCAGCAGCTACAGGGAGGGACCCTACAATGAGCAGTTCTTC.

The chain employs TRBV7-3 and TRBJ2-7; D remains unclear. Germline-derived CDR1 and CDR2 are SGHTA and FQGTGA. Trimming shortened V by 4 bases and J by 7 bases, and 20 bases separated the two germline ends. CDR3 length equals 15 residues. As DNA, the CDR3 is TGTGCCAGCAGCTCGTCGCGCAGGCCGCTAGTAGAGCAGTACTTC. It specifies CASSSSRRPLVEQYF.

This clonotype occurred many times. This chain uses TRBV28 with TRBJ1-1, with TRBD1 as a possible D gene (6 bases). The CDR3 extends over 14 amino acids. Deletions cut 5 bases from V and 1 base from J, with 11 bases between. Germline V gives CDR1 MDHEN, CDR2 SYDVKM. CDR3 sequence reads: CASSPQQGNTEAFF. The CDR3 nucleotides are TGTGCCAGCAGTCCCCAACAGGGGAACACTGAAGCTTTCTTT. Filled out from reference TRBV28 and TRBJ1-1, the complete variable domain reads DVKVTQSSRYLVKRTGEKVFLECVQDMDHENMFWYRQDPGLGLRLIYFSYDVKMKEKGDIPEGYSVSREKKERFSLILESASTNQTSMYLCASSPQQGNTEAFFGQGTRLTVV.

CDR3 in amino acids: CATSRDARAADTQYF. The DNA for the CDR3 is TGTGCCACCAGCAGAGATGCGAGGGCGGCAGATACGCAGTATTTT. The V and J genes are TRBV15 and TRBJ2-3, with D tentatively TRBD2 (5 bases). The germline V gene encodes CDR1 LNHNV and CDR2 YYDKDF (reference sequence). The CDR3 is made up of 15 amino acids. V was trimmed by 0 bases and J by 4 bases, leaving 11 bases between them.

This clonotype has just a few counts. The V call is TRBV5-6, the J call TRBJ2-2; possibly TRBD1 or TRBD2 for D (5 bases each). The CDR3 consists of 16 residues. The ends were cut back, 7 bases at V and 1 base at J, with 17 bases in the middle. CDR1 and CDR2 from the germline V gene are SGHDT and YYEEEE. CDR3 amino acids: CASQWGNSVNTGELFF. CDR3 coding DNA: TGTGCCAGCCAATGGGGGAATAGCGTGAACACCGGGGAGCTGTTTTTT.

This clonotype was seen more than once but under ten times. CDR3 DNA: TGTGCCAGCAGCCCCCTCGGAAACACAGATACGCAGTATTTT. It encodes CASSPLGNTDTQYF. This sequence joins TRBV7-9 and TRBJ2-3; D call uncertain. Germline-derived CDR1 and CDR2 are SEHNR and FQNEAQ (reference sequence). The CDR3 extends over 14 amino acids. V gave up 5 bases and J gave up 2 bases, with 11 bases separating them.

This clonotype was observed many times. The chain recombines TRBV11-2 with TRBJ2-5; D is unresolved. Germline V lookup: CDR1 SGHAT, CDR2 FQNNGV. V gave up 0 bases and J gave up 4 bases, with 6 bases separating them. This CDR3 is built from 13 residues. DNA of the CDR3: TGTGCCAGCAGCTTAGATCCCCTAGAGACCCAGTACTTC. Its protein is CASSLDPLETQYF.

This clonotype was found many times. This rearrangement joins TRBV15 to TRBJ1-2; a weak D match, TRBD1 (5 bases). V lost 0 bases and J lost 4, with 12 bases in between. From germline, CDR1 is LNHNV and CDR2 YYDKDF (reference sequence). The CDR3 runs to 15 residues. The CDR3 sequence: CATSRDSGPAYGYTF. The CDR3 DNA follows: TGTGCCACCAGCAGAGATTCAGGGCCCGCCTATGGCTACACCTTC.

This clonotype was observed many times. This rearrangement joins TRBV6-1 to TRBJ2-7, with TRBD1 matching 12 bases. CDR1 is MNHNS and CDR2 is SASEGT in the germline V gene. The CDR3 totals 14 residues. V gave up 8 bases and J gave up 4 bases; unmatched junction bases: 6. The CDR3 coding sequence is TGTGCCAGCGGATCGGGACAGGGGGCATACGAGCAGTACTTC. It translates to CASGSGQGAYEQYF.

This clonotype has just a few counts. This rearrangement joins TRBV28 to TRBJ1-5; TRBD1 is a possible D gene (6 bases). The germline V and J ends were trimmed by 2 bases and 6 bases, with 14 bases remaining between them. Germline CDR1 is MDHEN and CDR2 is SYDVKM. The CDR3 covers 15 residues. The CDR3 nucleotides are TGTGCCAGCAGTTTAAGTCAGGGGTTGGGTCAGCCCCAGCATTTT. This sequence encodes CASSLSQGLGQPQHF. Together with reference TRBV28 and TRBJ1-5, the CDR3 gives the full variable domain: DVKVTQSSRYLVKRTGEKVFLECVQDMDHENMFWYRQDPGLGLRLIYFSYDVKMKEKGDIPEGYSVSREKKERFSLILESASTNQTSMYLCASSLSQGLGQPQHFGDGTRLSIL.